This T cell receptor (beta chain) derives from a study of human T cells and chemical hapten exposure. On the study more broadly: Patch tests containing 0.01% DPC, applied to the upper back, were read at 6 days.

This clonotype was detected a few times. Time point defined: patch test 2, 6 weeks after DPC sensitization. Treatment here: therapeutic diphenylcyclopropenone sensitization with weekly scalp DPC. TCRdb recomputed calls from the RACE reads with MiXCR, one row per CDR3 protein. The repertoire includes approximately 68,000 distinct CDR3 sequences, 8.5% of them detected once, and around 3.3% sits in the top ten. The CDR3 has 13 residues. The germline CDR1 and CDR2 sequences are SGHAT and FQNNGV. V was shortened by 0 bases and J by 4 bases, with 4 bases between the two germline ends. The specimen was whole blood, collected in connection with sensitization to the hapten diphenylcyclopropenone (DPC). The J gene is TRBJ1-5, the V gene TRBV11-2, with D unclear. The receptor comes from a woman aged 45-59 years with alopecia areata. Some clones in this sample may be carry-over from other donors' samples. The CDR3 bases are TGTGCCAGCAGCTTAGATCTGAATCAGCCCCAGCATTTT. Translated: CASSLDLNQPQHF.